This entry concerns a single T cell receptor (beta chain). This entry comes from a study of cytomegalovirus exposure and HLA in healthy donors. A multiplex PCR was run with 60 Vbeta primers and 13 Jbeta primers. Only in-frame clones appear in the TCRdb table, and some are missing; sequencing was by immunoSEQ multiplex PCR. Of about 200,000 clones listed, 60% to 80% were seen once; the top ten hold less than 2%. The CDR3 consists of 14 residues. Germline V CDR1 and CDR2: SQVTM, ANQGSEA. Trimming pared 4 bases from V and 8 bases from J, leaving 20 bases between. The source is a male donor in good health and CMV-seronegative. V gene TRBV29-1 combines with J gene TRBJ1-2; perhaps TRBD1 as D (5 bases). Material for sequencing was PBMCs. CDR3 sequence reads: CSVAGFGGGEGYTF. CDR3 nucleotides: TGCAGCGTTGCTGGGTTTGGGGGAGGGGAAGGCTACACCTTC.